This T cell receptor beta chain came from a study of CXCR3-negative and CXCR3-positive naive CD8 T cells. Study-wide context: Per library, roughly 1.6 +/- 0.3 million reads; 140 million or so TRB reads overall. Study-wide findings and caveats: Cryopreserved PBMCs had partly decreased CXCR3 expression; fresh PBMCs were used in most assays. Similar TRBV-TRBJ gene usage was seen in naive CXCR3-negative and CXCR3-positive cells, but not in memory cells. Naive subsets had comparable surface CD5; TCR strength was inferred from TRB CDR3 properties.

Concerning this clonotype itself: Antigen: not known.

The method, 5' RACE with UMI labels, was used to prepare the TRB cDNA libraries. TCRdb reprocessed the 5' RACE reads, keeping one entry per CDR3 protein, no DNA. The repertoire table contains approximately 49,000 distinct CDR3 sequences. From germline, CDR1 is SQVTM and CDR2 ANQGSEA. This CDR3 has 13 amino acids. The receptor was derived from a human donor in good health. Some clones in this sample may be carry-over from other donors' samples. The specimen sequenced was memory CD8+ T cells from blood. J is TRBJ2-7 and V is TRBV29-1; TCRdb's D call of TRBD2 is untestable without DNA. The CDR3 protein is CSVEVAGDYEQYF.